These T cell receptor beta chains were read from a single sample in a study of T cells in Graves' hyperthyroidism and ophthalmopathy. TCRdb re-called the multiplex PCR reads with MiXCR, one entry per CDR3 protein. The repertoire has 500,000 to 700,000 distinct CDR3 sequences, around 17% of them found once; the top ten carry about 17%. The sequenced material came from blood. These receptors were collected from a young woman with Graves' hyperthyroidism. CDR3s include the opening cysteine and the closing phenylalanine or tryptophan. Each record gives: clone size, J gene, D gene, V gene, CDR3 length, CDR3 DNA, CDR3 protein. The D gene is left open where the match is weak. Clone size is stated in some rows and not others, as once, few, many or a class when expanded.

clone_size: .
j_call: TRBJ2-7
d_call: TRBD1
v_call: TRBV15
cdr3_length: 15
cdr3_nt: TGTGCCACCAGCAGAGAACAGGGGGGCTCCTACGAGCAGTACTTC
cdr3_aa: CATSREQGGSYEQYF

clone_size: few
j_call: TRBJ2-1
d_call: .
v_call: TRBV28
cdr3_length: 13
cdr3_nt: TGTGCCGGCCGAGAGAAGATCTACAATGAGCAGTTCTTC
cdr3_aa: CAGREKIYNEQFF

clone_size: .
j_call: TRBJ2-7
d_call: TRBD2
v_call: TRBV25-1
cdr3_length: 17
cdr3_nt: TGTGCCAGCAGTGAGCCAACTAGCGGGGGGTCCAGGGGGGAGCAGTACTTC
cdr3_aa: CASSEPTSGGSRGEQYF

clone_size: .
j_call: TRBJ2-5
d_call: TRBD1
v_call: TRBV29-1
cdr3_length: 12
cdr3_nt: TGCAGCGTTGCAGGGGGCCTGGAGACCCAGTACTTC
cdr3_aa: CSVAGGLETQYF

clone_size: .
j_call: TRBJ1-5
d_call: .
v_call: TRBV30
cdr3_length: 13
cdr3_nt: TGTGCCTGGAGAGCTAAGGGCAATCAGCCCCAGCATTTT
cdr3_aa: CAWRAKGNQPQHF

clone_size: few
j_call: TRBJ1-5
d_call: .
v_call: TRBV6-1
cdr3_length: 14
cdr3_nt: TGTGCCAGCAGTGAAGGGACTCGAGGTCAGCCCCAGCATTTT
cdr3_aa: CASSEGTRGQPQHF

clone_size: few
j_call: TRBJ1-5
d_call: .
v_call: TRBV5-6
cdr3_length: 14
cdr3_nt: TGTGCCAGCACCCTCACGGGGGGCACTCAGCCCCAGCATTTT
cdr3_aa: CASTLTGGTQPQHF

clone_size: many
j_call: TRBJ1-4
d_call: TRBD1
v_call: TRBV18
cdr3_length: 14
cdr3_nt: TGTGCCAGCTCACCGGGACAGGGGGATGAAAAACTGTTTTTT
cdr3_aa: CASSPGQGDEKLFF

clone_size: few
j_call: TRBJ2-2
d_call: TRBD2
v_call: TRBV6-1
cdr3_length: 15
cdr3_nt: TGTGCCAGCAGGGTTAGCGGGAGGGTAACCGGGGAGCTGTTTTTT
cdr3_aa: CASRVSGRVTGELFF

clone_size: .
j_call: TRBJ2-1
d_call: .
v_call: TRBV7-2
cdr3_length: 15
cdr3_nt: TGTGCCAGCATCTTAAGTGGGAGCTCCTACAATGAGCAGTTCTTC
cdr3_aa: CASILSGSSYNEQFF

clone_size: few
j_call: TRBJ1-2
d_call: .
v_call: TRBV28
cdr3_length: 15
cdr3_nt: TGTGCCAGCAGTCTAACTGGGACGTACAACTATGGCCACACCTTC
cdr3_aa: CASSLTGTYNYGHTF

clone_size: .
j_call: TRBJ2-7
d_call: TRBD1
v_call: TRBV20-1
cdr3_length: 18
cdr3_nt: TGCAGTGCTAGAGATCCCTATTTTAGGGACAGGGTATACGACGAGCAGTACTTC
cdr3_aa: CSARDPYFRDRVYDEQYF

clone_size: many
j_call: TRBJ2-3
d_call: TRBD2
v_call: TRBV3-1
cdr3_length: 16
cdr3_nt: TGTGCCAGCAGCCAAGGTGCTAGCGGCCTCACAGATACGCAGTATTTT
cdr3_aa: CASSQGASGLTDTQYF

clone_size: many
j_call: TRBJ2-7
d_call: TRBD2
v_call: TRBV6-1
cdr3_length: 15
cdr3_nt: TGTGCCAGCAGAGTAAGCGAGCGGGAGCCATACGAGCAGTACTTC
cdr3_aa: CASRVSEREPYEQYF

clone_size: many
j_call: TRBJ2-5
d_call: .
v_call: TRBV11-1
cdr3_length: 13
cdr3_nt: TGTGCCAGCAGGTTACGGGTGCAAGAGACCCAGTACTTC
cdr3_aa: CASRLRVQETQYF

clone_size: .
j_call: TRBJ1-6
d_call: TRBD1
v_call: TRBV5-1
cdr3_length: 16
cdr3_nt: TGCGCCAGCAGCTCTCGGGACAGGGTGGAGAATTCACCCCTCCACTTT
cdr3_aa: CASSSRDRVENSPLHF

clone_size: few
j_call: TRBJ2-1
d_call: TRBD2
v_call: TRBV24-1
cdr3_length: 14
cdr3_nt: TGTGCCACCGAGCTAGCGGGAGGAGGGGATGAGCAGTTCTTC
cdr3_aa: CATELAGGGDEQFF

clone_size: .
j_call: TRBJ2-1
d_call: .
v_call: TRBV5-8
cdr3_length: 16
cdr3_nt: TGTGCCAGCAGCCGAGGAGAGATGAGCTCCTACAATGAGCAGTTCTTC
cdr3_aa: CASSRGEMSSYNEQFF

clone_size: .
j_call: TRBJ1-2
d_call: .
v_call: TRBV13
cdr3_length: 13
cdr3_nt: TGTGCCAGCAGCTCCTCAGGGGCGCGTGGCTACACCTTC
cdr3_aa: CASSSSGARGYTF

clone_size: .
j_call: TRBJ1-5
d_call: .
v_call: TRBV28
cdr3_length: 17
cdr3_nt: TGTGCCAGCAGTTTGTGGGGGCCCAGGCCCTATAATCAGCCCCAGCATTTT
cdr3_aa: CASSLWGPRPYNQPQHF

clone_size: few
j_call: TRBJ2-7
d_call: .
v_call: TRBV9
cdr3_length: 13
cdr3_nt: TGTGCCAGCAGCGTAAGACCAGCGGGCGAGCAGTACTTC
cdr3_aa: CASSVRPAGEQYF

clone_size: .
j_call: TRBJ2-3
d_call: TRBD2
v_call: TRBV4-3
cdr3_length: 17
cdr3_nt: TGCGCCAGCAGCCAAGATCTTGCGGGGGGGCGCGCAGATACGCAGTATTTT
cdr3_aa: CASSQDLAGGRADTQYF

clone_size: .
j_call: TRBJ2-7
d_call: .
v_call: TRBV20-1
cdr3_length: 13
cdr3_nt: TGCAGTGGGGGCGCTAGCGACAGCTACGAGCAGTACTTC
cdr3_aa: CSGGASDSYEQYF

clone_size: many
j_call: TRBJ2-1
d_call: .
v_call: TRBV10-3
cdr3_length: 18
cdr3_nt: TGTGCCATCAGTGAGCCCATGGGAGAGCGGCGACGGAACAATGAGCAGTTCTTC
cdr3_aa: CAISEPMGERRRNNEQFF

clone_size: many
j_call: TRBJ2-4
d_call: .
v_call: TRBV2
cdr3_length: 15
cdr3_nt: TGTGCCAGCAGTGTTGAACATATGGCCAAAAACATTCAGTACTTC
cdr3_aa: CASSVEHMAKNIQYF

clone_size: many
j_call: TRBJ1-5
d_call: .
v_call: TRBV12-3/TRBV12-4
cdr3_length: 13
cdr3_nt: TGTGCCAGCAGCCCAGTCGGCGGTCAGCCCCAGCATTTT
cdr3_aa: CASSPVGGQPQHF

clone_size: .
j_call: TRBJ2-7
d_call: TRBD1
v_call: TRBV27
cdr3_length: 17
cdr3_nt: TGTGCCAGCAGTCGGACAGGGGGCGTCAAGGACTCCTACGAGCAGTACTTC
cdr3_aa: CASSRTGGVKDSYEQYF

clone_size: few
j_call: TRBJ2-6
d_call: .
v_call: TRBV7-3
cdr3_length: 17
cdr3_nt: TGTGCCAGCAGCCAATATGCCCTCCGAACTGGGGCCAACGTCCTGACTTTC
cdr3_aa: CASSQYALRTGANVLTF

clone_size: .
j_call: TRBJ1-2
d_call: .
v_call: TRBV19
cdr3_length: 16
cdr3_nt: TGTGCCAGTAGCAACCCTCTACGCGGGGAAGCCTATGGCTACACCTTC
cdr3_aa: CASSNPLRGEAYGYTF